This passage covers 8 T cell receptor beta chains from one sample sequenced in a study of T cells after yellow fever vaccination. TCRdb reanalysed the 5' RACE reads using MiXCR and keeps one entry per CDR3 protein. Of some 550,000 distinct CDR3 sequences listed, roughly 21% are singletons. The sample here was PBMCs, taken 15 days after the yellow fever booster vaccination. These receptors originate from a man aged 25-40 years who received the YFV17D yellow fever vaccine.

This clonotype was counted a few times. The chain couples TRBV20-1 to TRBJ2-1, with D maybe TRBD2 (5 bases). Looked up from germline, CDR1 is DFQATT and CDR2 is SNEGSKA (reference sequence). V lost 0 bases and J 3 bases, leaving 15 bases between the germline ends. The CDR3 covers 16 residues. CDR3 loop: CSARDEKGGLYNEQFF. CDR3 in DNA: TGCAGTGCTAGAGATGAAAAGGGCGGGCTCTACAATGAGCAGTTCTTC.

As DNA, the CDR3 is TGTGCCAGCAGCTTGGGGGGGACTACTTCCTACAATGAGCAGTTCTTC. This translates into CASSLGGTTSYNEQFF. The chain uses TRBV7-2 and TRBJ2-1; 7 nucleotides line up with TRBD2. In germline, CDR1 is SGHTA, CDR2 FQGNSA. CDR3 length equals 16 residues. V lost 3 bases to trimming and J lost 1 base; unmatched junction nucleotides: 6.

This clonotype was detected a few times. This sequence joins TRBV7-2 and TRBJ2-1; TRBD2 agrees at 7 bases. Germline V gene lookup returns CDR1 SGHTA and CDR2 FQGNSA. The CDR3 totals 14 residues. J gave up 5 bases and V 8 bases, and 9 bases lay outside the gene matches. The CDR3 spells CASDSEGGHNEQFF. The CDR3 coding sequence is TGTGCCAGCGACTCGGAGGGAGGGCACAATGAGCAGTTCTTC.

The CDR3 loop is CASRPSGITTDTQYF. CDR3 DNA sequence: TGTGCCAGCAGGCCTAGCGGGATAACTACAGATACGCAGTATTTT. The chain links TRBV7-3 to TRBJ2-3, with 9 bases matching TRBD2. Germline CDR1 and CDR2: SGHTA and FQGTGA. V shed 6 bases, J shed 3 bases, and the junction held 7 bases outside the gene matches. The CDR3 is made up of 15 amino acids.

This clonotype was picked up a small number of times. The chain combines TRBV20-1 with TRBJ2-1; TRBD2 aligns across 9 bases. J gave up 7 bases and V 6 bases, and 4 bases lay outside the gene matches. This CDR3 has 12 amino acids. From germline, CDR1 is DFQATT and CDR2 SNEGSKA (reference sequence). The CDR3 DNA reads TGCAGTGCGGCTAGCGGGATGAATGAGCAGTTCTTC. It is translated as CSAASGMNEQFF.

This clonotype was detected only a few times. This chain links TRBV7-2 with TRBJ2-2; D is unresolved. The germline gives CDR1 SGHTA, CDR2 FQGNSA. V lost 1 base to trimming and J lost 7 bases, with 13 bases between them. The CDR3 is 15 residues long. CDR3: CASSLEGDWGGELFF. The CDR3 DNA reads TGTGCCAGCAGCTTAGAGGGTGACTGGGGCGGGGAGCTGTTTTTT.

The chain uses TRBV19 and TRBJ1-6, with TRBD1 matching over 8 bases. Trimming took 4 bases from V and 5 from J; bases not matched to a gene: 4. CDR3 length: 15 residues. The germline CDR1 and CDR2 sequences are LNHDA and SQIVND (reference sequence). CDR3 protein: CASSTGTGDNSPLHF. Here the CDR3 DNA reads TGTGCCAGTAGTACGGGGACAGGCGATAATTCACCCCTCCACTTT.

This rearrangement joins TRBV20-1 to TRBJ2-7; 7 bases align to TRBD2. CDR1 DFQATT and CDR2 SNEGSKA come from the germline V gene (reference sequence). This CDR3 comprises 15 residues. The ends lost 3 bases at V and 3 bases at J; junction bases unmatched: 11. In DNA, the CDR3 is TGCAGTGCTAGCCCCGGACGGGAGGCCTACTACGAGCAGTACTTC. Encoded protein: CSASPGREAYYEQYF.